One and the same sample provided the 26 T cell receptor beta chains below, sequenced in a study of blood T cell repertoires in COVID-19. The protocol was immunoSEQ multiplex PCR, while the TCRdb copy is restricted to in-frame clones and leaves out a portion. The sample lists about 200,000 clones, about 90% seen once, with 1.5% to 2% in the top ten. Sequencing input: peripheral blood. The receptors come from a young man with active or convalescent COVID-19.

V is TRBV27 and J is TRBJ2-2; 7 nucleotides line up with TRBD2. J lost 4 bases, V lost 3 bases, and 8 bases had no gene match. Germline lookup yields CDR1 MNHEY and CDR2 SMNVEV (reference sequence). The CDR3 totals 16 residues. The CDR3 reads CASSFGAGLTTGELFF. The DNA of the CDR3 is TGTGCCAGCAGTTTCGGAGCGGGACTAACCACCGGGGAGCTGTTTTTT.

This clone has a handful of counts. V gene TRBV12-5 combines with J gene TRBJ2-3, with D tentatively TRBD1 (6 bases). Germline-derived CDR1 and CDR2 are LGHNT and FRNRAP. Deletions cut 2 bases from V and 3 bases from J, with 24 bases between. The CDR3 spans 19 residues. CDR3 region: CASGLNSLLGGRWTDTQYF. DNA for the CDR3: TGTGCTAGTGGTTTGAATTCCCTTTTAGGGGGTCGATGGACAGATACGCAGTATTTT.

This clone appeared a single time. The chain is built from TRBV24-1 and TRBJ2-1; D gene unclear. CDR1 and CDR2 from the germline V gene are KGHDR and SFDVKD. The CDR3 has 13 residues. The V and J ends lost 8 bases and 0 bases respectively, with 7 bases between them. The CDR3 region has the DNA TGTGCCACCAATAGAAGCTCCTACAATGAGCAGTTCTTC. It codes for CATNRSSYNEQFF.

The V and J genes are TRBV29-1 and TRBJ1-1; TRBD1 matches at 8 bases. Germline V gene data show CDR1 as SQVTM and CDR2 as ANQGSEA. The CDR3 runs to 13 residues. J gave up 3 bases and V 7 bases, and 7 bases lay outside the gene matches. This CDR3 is CSGDQGAYTEAFF. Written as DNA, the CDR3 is TGCAGCGGGGATCAGGGGGCCTACACTGAAGCTTTCTTT.

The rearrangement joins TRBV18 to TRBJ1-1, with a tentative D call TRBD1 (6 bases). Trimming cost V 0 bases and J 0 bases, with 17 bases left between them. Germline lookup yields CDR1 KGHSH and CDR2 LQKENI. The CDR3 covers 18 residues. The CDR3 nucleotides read TGTGCCAGCTCACCACCGGTCAGGGGCGGTCGGGTGAACACTGAAGCTTTCTTT. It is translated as CASSPPVRGGRVNTEAFF. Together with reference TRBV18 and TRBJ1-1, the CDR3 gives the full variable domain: NAGVMQNPRHLVRRRGQEARLRCSPMKGHSHVYWYRQLPEEGLKFMVYLQKENIIDESGMPKERFSAEFPKEGPSILRIQQVVRGDSAAYFCASSPPVRGGRVNTEAFFGQGTRLTVV.

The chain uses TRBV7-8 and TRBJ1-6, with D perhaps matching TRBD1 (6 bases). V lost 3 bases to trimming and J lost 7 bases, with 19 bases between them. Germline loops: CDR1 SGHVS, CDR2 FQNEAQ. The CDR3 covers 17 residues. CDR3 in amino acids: CASSFTWDTQKNSPLHF. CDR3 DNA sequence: TGTGCCAGCAGCTTTACCTGGGACACCCAAAAGAATTCACCCCTCCACTTT.

As DNA, the CDR3 is TGTGCCACCAGCAGAGATTACCTTGGGACTAGCGGGAGCGGGGAGCTGTTTTTT. Its translation is CATSRDYLGTSGSGELFF. The chain uses TRBV15 and TRBJ2-2, with TRBD2 identical over 14 bases. Germline loops: CDR1 LNHNV, CDR2 YYDKDF (reference sequence). CDR3 length equals 18 residues. V lost 0 bases and J lost 7; bases outside the gene matches: 7.

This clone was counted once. The CDR3 coding sequence is TGTGCCAGCAGCTCCCACTTAAATAATGAAAAACTGTTTTTT. Residues: CASSSHLNNEKLFF. The V call is TRBV9, the J call TRBJ1-4; D gene unclear. The CDR3 spans 14 residues. Trimming removed 4 bases at V and 4 bases at J, with 11 bases between. The germline CDR1 and CDR2 sequences are SGDLS and YYNGEE. The full variable domain, its missing parts supplied by reference TRBV9 and TRBJ1-4, is DSGVTQTPKHLITATGQRVTLRCSPRSGDLSVYWYQQSLDQGLQFLIQYYNGEERAKGNILERFSAQQFPDLHSELNLSSLELGDSALYFCASSSHLNNEKLFFGSGTQLSVL.

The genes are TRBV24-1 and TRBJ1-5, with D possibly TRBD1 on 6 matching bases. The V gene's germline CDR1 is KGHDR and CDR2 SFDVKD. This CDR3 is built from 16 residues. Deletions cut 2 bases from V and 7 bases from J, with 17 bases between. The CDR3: CATSDSQGPIGQPQHF. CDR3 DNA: TGTGCCACCAGTGATTCACAGGGCCCAATCGGGCAGCCCCAGCATTTT.

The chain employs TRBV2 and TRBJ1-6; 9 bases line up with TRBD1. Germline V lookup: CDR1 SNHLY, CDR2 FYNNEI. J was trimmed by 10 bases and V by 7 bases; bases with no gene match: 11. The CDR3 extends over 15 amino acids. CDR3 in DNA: TGTGCCAGCATCCGGACAGGGGTCGGTCGCTCACCCCTCCACTTT. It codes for CASIRTGVGRSPLHF.

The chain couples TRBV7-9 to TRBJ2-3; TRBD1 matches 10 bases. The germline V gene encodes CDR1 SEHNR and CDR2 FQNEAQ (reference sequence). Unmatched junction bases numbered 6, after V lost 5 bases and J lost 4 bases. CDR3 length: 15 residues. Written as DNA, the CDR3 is TGTGCCAGCAGCGGTGACAGGGGGCCGGCAGATACGCAGTATTTT. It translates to CASSGDRGPADTQYF.

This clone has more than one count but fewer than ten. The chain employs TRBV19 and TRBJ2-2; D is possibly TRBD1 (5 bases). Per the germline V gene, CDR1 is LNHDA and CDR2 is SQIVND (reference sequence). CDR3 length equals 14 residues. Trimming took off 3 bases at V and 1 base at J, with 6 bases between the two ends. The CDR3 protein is CASSITGNTGELFF. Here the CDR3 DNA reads TGTGCCAGTAGTATTACAGGGAACACCGGGGAGCTGTTTTTT.

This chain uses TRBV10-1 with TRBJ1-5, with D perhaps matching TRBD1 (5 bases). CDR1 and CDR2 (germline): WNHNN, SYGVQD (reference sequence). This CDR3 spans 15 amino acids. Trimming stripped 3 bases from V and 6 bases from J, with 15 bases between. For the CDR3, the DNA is TGCGCCAGCAGTGAATGGAGAGACAGAGCTCAGCCCCAGCATTTT. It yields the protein CASSEWRDRAQPQHF.

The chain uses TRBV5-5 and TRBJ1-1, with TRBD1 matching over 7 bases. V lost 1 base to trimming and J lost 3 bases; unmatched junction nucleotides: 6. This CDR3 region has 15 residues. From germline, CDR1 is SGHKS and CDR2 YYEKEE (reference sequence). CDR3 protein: CASSLLGGGYTEAFF. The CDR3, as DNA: TGTGCCAGCAGCTTGTTAGGGGGCGGGTACACTGAAGCTTTCTTT.

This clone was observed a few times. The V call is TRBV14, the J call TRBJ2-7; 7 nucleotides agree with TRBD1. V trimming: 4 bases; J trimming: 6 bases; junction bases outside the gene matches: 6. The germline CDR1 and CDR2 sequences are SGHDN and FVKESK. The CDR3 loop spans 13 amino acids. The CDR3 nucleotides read TGTGCCAGCAGCCGCTGGACAGGTGTCGAGCAGTACTTC. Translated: CASSRWTGVEQYF.

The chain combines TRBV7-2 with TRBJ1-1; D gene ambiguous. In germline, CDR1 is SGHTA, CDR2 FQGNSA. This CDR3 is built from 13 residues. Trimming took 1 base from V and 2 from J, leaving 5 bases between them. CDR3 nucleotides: TGTGCCAGCAGCTTAGGGCAAAACACTGAAGCTTTCTTT. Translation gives CASSLGQNTEAFF.

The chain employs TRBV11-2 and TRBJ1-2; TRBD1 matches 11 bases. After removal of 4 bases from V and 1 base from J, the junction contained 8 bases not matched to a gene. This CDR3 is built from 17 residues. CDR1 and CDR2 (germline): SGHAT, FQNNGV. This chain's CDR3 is CASSSGPGQGVNYGYTF. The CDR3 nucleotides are TGTGCCAGCAGCTCAGGGCCGGGACAGGGGGTTAACTATGGCTACACCTTC.

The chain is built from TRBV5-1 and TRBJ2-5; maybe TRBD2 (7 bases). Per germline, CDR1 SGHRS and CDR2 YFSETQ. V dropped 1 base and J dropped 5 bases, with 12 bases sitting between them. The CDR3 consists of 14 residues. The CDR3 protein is CASSLTGREETQYF. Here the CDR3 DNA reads TGCGCCAGCAGCTTGACAGGGAGGGAGGAGACCCAGTACTTC.

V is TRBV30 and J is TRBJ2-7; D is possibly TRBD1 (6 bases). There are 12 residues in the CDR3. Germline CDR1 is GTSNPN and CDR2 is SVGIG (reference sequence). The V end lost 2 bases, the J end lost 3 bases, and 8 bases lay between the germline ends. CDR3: CAWSRQVYEQYF. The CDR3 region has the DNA TGTGCCTGGAGTAGACAGGTCTACGAGCAGTACTTC. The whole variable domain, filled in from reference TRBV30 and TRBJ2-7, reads SQTIHQWPATLVQPVGSPLSLECTVEGTSNPNLYWYRQAAGRGLQLLFYSVGIGQISSEVPQNLSASRPQDRQFILSSKKLLLSDSGFYLCAWSRQVYEQYFGPGTRLTVT.

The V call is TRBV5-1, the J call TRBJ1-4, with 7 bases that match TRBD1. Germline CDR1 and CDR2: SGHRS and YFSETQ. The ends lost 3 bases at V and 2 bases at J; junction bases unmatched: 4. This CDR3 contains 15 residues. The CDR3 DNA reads TGCGCCAGCAGCTCGCAGGGGGTGACTAATGAAAAACTGTTTTTT. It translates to CASSSQGVTNEKLFF. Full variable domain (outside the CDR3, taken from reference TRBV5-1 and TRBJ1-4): KAGVTQTPRYLIKTRGQQVTLSCSPISGHRSVSWYQQTPGQGLQFLFEYFSETQRNKGNFPGRFSGRQFSNSRSEMNVSTLELGDSALYLCASSSQGVTNEKLFFGSGTQLSVL.

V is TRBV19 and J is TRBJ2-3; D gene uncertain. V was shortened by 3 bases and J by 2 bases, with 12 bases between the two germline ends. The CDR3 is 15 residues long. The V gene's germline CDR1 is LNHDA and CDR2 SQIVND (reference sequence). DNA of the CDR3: TGTGCCAGTAGTATTGAGCGAATTGACACAGATACGCAGTATTTT. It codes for CASSIERIDTDTQYF.

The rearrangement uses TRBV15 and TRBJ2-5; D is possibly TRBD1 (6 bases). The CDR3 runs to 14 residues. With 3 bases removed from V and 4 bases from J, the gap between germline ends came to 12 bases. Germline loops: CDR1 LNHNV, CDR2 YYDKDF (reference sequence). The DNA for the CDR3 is TGTGCCACCAGCAGGGGGGCAGGTTCAGAGACCCAGTACTTC. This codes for CATSRGAGSETQYF.

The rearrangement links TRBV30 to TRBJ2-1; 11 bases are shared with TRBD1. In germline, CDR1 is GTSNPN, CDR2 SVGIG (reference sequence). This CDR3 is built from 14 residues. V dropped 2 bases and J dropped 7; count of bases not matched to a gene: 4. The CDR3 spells CAWSWDRGINEQFF. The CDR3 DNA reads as TGTGCCTGGAGTTGGGACAGGGGGATTAATGAGCAGTTCTTC.

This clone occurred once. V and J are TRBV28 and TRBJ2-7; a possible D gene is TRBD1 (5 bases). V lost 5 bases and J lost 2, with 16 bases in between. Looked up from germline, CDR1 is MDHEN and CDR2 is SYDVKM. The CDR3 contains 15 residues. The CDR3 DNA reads TGTGCCAGCAGTCCCTCATTGGACATTACCTACGAGCAGTACTTC. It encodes CASSPSLDITYEQYF.

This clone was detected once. CDR3 DNA: TGTGCCAGCAGGATCCAGGGCAACAATCAGCCCCAGCATTTT. It codes for CASRIQGNNQPQHF. The chain carries TRBV28 and TRBJ1-5; D is perhaps TRBD1 (5 bases). The CDR3 spans 14 residues. From germline, CDR1 is MDHEN and CDR2 SYDVKM. V lost 6 bases and J lost 3, with 12 bases in between.

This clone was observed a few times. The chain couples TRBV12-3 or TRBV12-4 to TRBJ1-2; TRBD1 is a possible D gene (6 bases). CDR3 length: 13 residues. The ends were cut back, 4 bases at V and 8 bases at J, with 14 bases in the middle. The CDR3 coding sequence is TGTGCCAGCAGTTGGGTTCAGGGGTTAGGCTACACCTTC. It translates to CASSWVQGLGYTF.